What follows are 23 T cell receptor beta chains derived from one specimen sequenced in a study of T cell responses to AZD1222 COVID-19 vaccine. The method was immunoSEQ multiplex PCR; TCRdb's version includes in-frame clones alone and lacks a portion of them. The repertoire holds about 180,000 clones, with about 86% as singletons. Sequences were derived from peripheral blood, sampled on day 0 of AZD1222 vaccination. The source is an adult in good health.

This chain connects TRBV28 to TRBJ1-5; possibly TRBD1 for D (5 bases). The length of the CDR3 is 17 residues. The germline CDR1 and CDR2 sequences are MDHEN and SYDVKM. With 6 bases removed from V and 2 bases from J, the gap between germline ends came to 20 bases. The CDR3 region has the DNA TGTGCCAGCAGCCCGGACCGTTCGGGACGCGGCAATCAGCCCCAGCATTTT. Translated: CASSPDRSGRGNQPQHF.

This clone has just one count. The rearrangement links TRBV7-6 to TRBJ2-2; D is uncertain. Germline values: CDR1 SGHVS, CDR2 FNYEAQ. V was trimmed by 1 base and J by 3 bases, leaving 0 bases between them. This CDR3 is 12 amino acids long. The chain's CDR3 is CASSLDTGELFF. Written as DNA, the CDR3 is TGTGCCAGCAGCTTAGACACCGGGGAGCTGTTTTTT. Variable domain in full (rest from reference TRBV7-6 and TRBJ2-2): GAGVSQSPRYKVTKRGQDVALRCDPISGHVSLYWYRQALGQGPEFLTYFNYEAQQDKSGLPNDRFSAERPEGSISTLTIQRTEQRDSAMYRCASSLDTGELFFGEGSRLTVL.

This clone was observed a few times. The CDR3 loop is CASSQAETYGYTF. For the CDR3, the DNA is TGTGCCAGCAGCCAAGCAGAGACTTATGGCTACACCTTC. The chain joins TRBV3-1 (or the pseudogene TRBV3-2) to TRBJ1-2; no clear D gene. The V end was cut by 1 base, the J end by 5 bases, with 8 bases between. CDR1 LGHDT and CDR2 YNNKEL come from the germline V gene (reference sequence). The CDR3 runs 13 residues.

The chain carries TRBV29-1 and TRBJ1-5, with D uncertain. CDR3 length: 13 residues. Trimming took 6 bases from V and 3 from J, leaving 12 bases between them. Per the germline V gene, CDR1 is SQVTM and CDR2 is ANQGSEA. CDR3 region: CSVGGQTNQPQHF. The DNA for the CDR3 is TGCAGCGTGGGAGGGCAGACCAATCAGCCCCAGCATTTT. Filled out from reference TRBV29-1 and TRBJ1-5, the complete variable domain reads SAVISQKPSRDICQRGTSLTIQCQVDSQVTMMFWYRQQPGQSLTLIATANQGSEATYESGFVIDKFPISRPNLTFSTLTVSNMSPEDSSIYLCSVGGQTNQPQHFGDGTRLSIL.

The rearrangement uses TRBV3-1 (or the pseudogene TRBV3-2) and TRBJ1-2; D gene unclear. Germline V gene sequence: CDR1 LGHDT, CDR2 YNNKEL (reference sequence). V was shortened by 0 bases and J by 0 bases, with 5 bases between the two germline ends. The CDR3 runs to 14 residues. In nucleotides, the CDR3 is TGTGCCAGCAGCCAAGAGGAACCTAACTATGGCTACACCTTC. As protein: CASSQEEPNYGYTF.

This chain joins TRBV11-2 and TRBJ2-7; maybe TRBD2 (6 bases). This CDR3 region has 16 residues. The V and J ends lost 1 base and 2 bases respectively, with 15 bases between them. From germline, CDR1 is SGHAT and CDR2 FQNNGV. CDR3 DNA: TGTGCCAGCAGCTTAGTATGGAGGGCGGGGACCTACGAGCAGTACTTC. Translating gives CASSLVWRAGTYEQYF.

The chain carries TRBV3-1 (or the pseudogene TRBV3-2) and TRBJ1-6, with 8 bases identical to TRBD1. V lost 3 bases and J lost 7; bases outside the gene matches: 2. Germline V gives CDR1 LGHDT, CDR2 YNNKEL (reference sequence). This CDR3 region has 14 residues. CDR3 in amino acids: CASSHSGGNSPLHF. The CDR3 nucleotides read TGTGCCAGCAGCCATTCAGGGGGCAATTCACCCCTCCACTTT.

This chain joins TRBV7-9 and TRBJ2-7; D unresolved. CDR1 and CDR2 (germline): SEHNR, FQNEAQ (reference sequence). The CDR3 sequence is 11 residues long. V was pared by 0 bases and J by 6 bases, with 3 bases between. The CDR3 DNA reads as TGTGCCAGCAGCTTAGCGGTCGAGCAGTACTTC. Translated, it gives CASSLAVEQYF.

The chain is built from TRBV14 and TRBJ2-7; 8 bases align to TRBD2. CDR3 size: 16 residues. Germline values: CDR1 SGHDN, CDR2 FVKESK. Trimming cost V 0 bases and J 4 bases; bases outside gene matches: 8. CDR3 loop: CASSQDSVLADYEQYF. The CDR3 DNA is TGTGCCAGCAGCCAAGATTCAGTACTAGCGGATTACGAGCAGTACTTC.

The V gene is TRBV19, the J gene TRBJ1-2; D unresolved. The length of the CDR3 is 10 residues. Between the trimmed V and J ends, which lost 7 bases and 8 bases, there was a span of 8 bases. Germline assignment: CDR1 LNHDA and CDR2 SQIVND (reference sequence). For the CDR3, the DNA is TGTGCCAGTAAGGGTCGGGGCTACACCTTC. It translates to CASKGRGYTF.

This clone appeared a single time. This chain connects TRBV30 to TRBJ1-2; D gene unclear. V was cut by 8 bases and J by 5 bases, with 9 bases left in between. Germline V gene data show CDR1 as GTSNPN and CDR2 as SVGIG (reference sequence). This CDR3 region has 10 residues. The DNA for the CDR3 is TGTGCCGCCTCAGGTTATGGCTACACCTTC. It yields the protein CAASGYGYTF.

This chain links TRBV9 with TRBJ2-5; D may correspond to TRBD1 or TRBD2 (5 bases each). The CDR3 is made up of 16 amino acids. Germline assignment: CDR1 SGDLS and CDR2 YYNGEE. V was cut by 0 bases and J by 4 bases, with 16 bases left in between. The CDR3 coding sequence is TGTGCCAGCAGCGTAGGAGGAGTTGACAGCGGAGAGACCCAGTACTTC. Amino acid sequence: CASSVGGVDSGETQYF.

This chain joins TRBV30 and TRBJ2-7; D may be TRBD2 (6 bases). Trimming cost V 2 bases and J 2 bases, with 10 bases left between them. Germline CDR1 reads GTSNPN; CDR2 reads SVGIG (reference sequence). The CDR3 length is 13 residues. CDR3 DNA sequence: TGTGCCTGGAGTCACGGGGGACCCTACGAGCAGTACTTC. Its protein is CAWSHGGPYEQYF.

This chain uses TRBV19 with TRBJ1-1, with 7 nucleotides matching TRBD1. Germline V gene sequence: CDR1 LNHDA, CDR2 SQIVND (reference sequence). This CDR3 is 12 amino acids long. After removal of 4 bases from V and 5 bases from J, the junction contained 1 base not matched to a gene. The CDR3 sequence: CASSKQGTEAFF. The DNA of the CDR3 is TGTGCCAGTAGTAAACAGGGGACTGAAGCTTTCTTT.

V is TRBV20-1 and J is TRBJ1-2, with D unresolved. V was pared by 3 bases and J by 6 bases, with 17 bases between. In germline, CDR1 is DFQATT, CDR2 SNEGSKA (reference sequence). CDR3 length: 14 amino acids. The chain's CDR3 is CSASLEGILHGYTF. The DNA for the CDR3 is TGCAGTGCTAGTTTAGAGGGCATCCTACATGGCTACACCTTC.

The chain recombines TRBV7-8 with TRBJ1-1, with a weak D call TRBD1 (6 bases). Germline values: CDR1 SGHVS, CDR2 FQNEAQ. Trimming removed 2 bases from V and 8 bases from J, with 12 bases in between. CDR3 length: 13 amino acids. The CDR3: CASSLFAGTEAFF. The DNA for the CDR3 is TGTGCCAGCAGCTTATTTGCCGGGACAGAAGCTTTCTTT. Looking up the rest from reference TRBV7-8 and TRBJ1-1 gives the full variable domain: GAGVSQSPRYKVAKRGQDVALRCDPISGHVSLFWYQQALGQGPEFLTYFQNEAQLDKSGLPSDRFFAERPEGSVSTLKIQRTQQEDSAVYLCASSLFAGTEAFFGQGTRLTVV.

This rearrangement joins TRBV29-1 to TRBJ1-5; no reliable D call. The CDR3 totals 12 residues. Germline CDR1 SQVTM, CDR2 ANQGSEA. V was shortened by 6 bases and J by 4 bases, with 10 bases between the two germline ends. The CDR3 here is CSVNSGNQPQHF. In nucleotides, the CDR3 is TGCAGCGTGAACAGTGGGAATCAGCCCCAGCATTTT.

As DNA, the CDR3 is TGTGCCACCTCCAGCGGGGGGGCCATCAATGAGCAGTTCTTC. Its translation is CATSSGGAINEQFF. The gene calls are TRBV25-1 and TRBJ2-1; TRBD2 matches 10 bases. After removal of 10 bases from V and 6 bases from J, the junction contained 9 bases not matched to a gene. The CDR3 totals 14 residues. In germline, CDR1 is MGHDK, CDR2 SYGVNS.

The V and J genes are TRBV19 and TRBJ2-1; 11 nucleotides agree with TRBD2. Germline CDR1 and CDR2: LNHDA and SQIVND (reference sequence). Trimming cost V 1 base and J 5 bases; bases outside gene matches: 1. CDR3 length equals 15 residues. The DNA of the CDR3 is TGTGCCAGTAGTATAGGGGGACTAGCGGACAATGAGCAGTTCTTC. Translating it yields CASSIGGLADNEQFF.

A single count supports this clone. The sample holds other DNA sequences that translate to the same CDR3. This chain uses TRBV2 with TRBJ1-5, with D unclear. V lost 4 bases, J lost 4 bases, and 5 bases lay in between. CDR3 size: 12 residues. Germline values: CDR1 SNHLY, CDR2 FYNNEI. This CDR3 reads CASSVGNQPQHF. The CDR3 DNA reads TGTGCCAGCAGTGTAGGGAATCAGCCCCAGCATTTT.

This chain links TRBV10-1 with TRBJ2-3; either TRBD1 or TRBD2 may fit D (5 bases each). This CDR3 has 15 amino acids. The germline CDR1 and CDR2 sequences are WNHNN and SYGVQD (reference sequence). The germline V and J ends were trimmed by 0 bases and 4 bases, with 11 bases remaining between them. The chain's CDR3 is CASSESRGAADTQYF. DNA of the CDR3: TGCGCCAGCAGTGAGTCTAGGGGAGCGGCAGATACGCAGTATTTT.

The chain recombines TRBV11-2 with TRBJ2-6; TRBD1 matches 10 bases. Germline V gene data show CDR1 as SGHAT and CDR2 as FQNNGV. J was trimmed by 0 bases and V by 4 bases; bases with no gene match: 9. The CDR3 length is 19 residues. CDR3 loop: CASSSGGTGVYSGANVLTF. CDR3 in DNA: TGTGCCAGCAGCTCAGGGGGGACAGGGGTTTACTCTGGGGCCAACGTCCTGACTTTC.

The chain joins TRBV20-1 to TRBJ2-1, with TRBD2 identical over 7 bases. This CDR3 has 14 amino acids. The germline gives CDR1 DFQATT, CDR2 SNEGSKA (reference sequence). V lost 3 bases to trimming and J lost 6 bases; unmatched junction nucleotides: 8. The CDR3 coding sequence is TGCAGTGCTAGTTTTCCGGGAGGTACCAATGAGCAGTTCTTC. Amino acid sequence: CSASFPGGTNEQFF.